Listed below are T cell receptor beta chains from one sample, sequenced in a study of early T cells in non-severe SARS-CoV-2 infection. TCRdb redid the calling of the 5' RACE reads with MiXCR, one entry per CDR3 protein. The data hold some 40,000 distinct CDR3 sequences, with under 7.5% observed a single time. The sample consisted of whole blood, taken at baseline. The receptor set was obtained from an adult who was a healthcare worker with PCR-confirmed SARS-CoV-2 infection or an uninfected control (not recorded which). CDR3s leave out the opening cysteine and the closing phenylalanine or tryptophan.

j_call: TRBJ2-1; v_call: TRBV7-9; cdr3_aa: ASSYSVGEQF
j_call: TRBJ2-7; v_call: TRBV28; cdr3_aa: ASSTPGGAPYEQY
j_call: TRBJ1-1; v_call: TRBV5-1; cdr3_aa: ASSWRGLETEAF
j_call: TRBJ2-3; v_call: TRBV4-1; cdr3_aa: ASSQVLRSTDTQY
j_call: TRBJ1-3; v_call: TRBV11-2; cdr3_aa: ASSWAGKVAGNTIY
j_call: TRBJ1-5; v_call: TRBV6-2/TRBV6-3; cdr3_aa: ASSSAGTFYQPQH
j_call: TRBJ2-7; v_call: TRBV5-6; cdr3_aa: ASSLRAYEQY
j_call: TRBJ2-1; v_call: TRBV29-1; cdr3_aa: SVKMGAVYNEQF
j_call: TRBJ2-7; v_call: TRBV6-5; cdr3_aa: ASHRVGASYEQY
j_call: TRBJ2-6; v_call: TRBV7-9; cdr3_aa: ASSLRREGANVLT
j_call: TRBJ2-3; v_call: TRBV9; cdr3_aa: ASSVYEDTQY
j_call: TRBJ2-4; v_call: TRBV29-1; cdr3_aa: SVARGADIQY
j_call: TRBJ2-7; v_call: TRBV10-1; cdr3_aa: ASTRDTSPSYEQY
j_call: TRBJ2-5; v_call: TRBV20-1; cdr3_aa: SASPDIPSPEETQY
j_call: TRBJ2-7; v_call: TRBV9; cdr3_aa: ASSSWAEWAYEQY
j_call: TRBJ2-1; v_call: TRBV20-1; cdr3_aa: SARTSGVNEQF
j_call: TRBJ2-7; v_call: TRBV7-9; cdr3_aa: ASSPRGRGFQHEQY
j_call: TRBJ2-5; v_call: TRBV11-2; cdr3_aa: ASRNPGGHLETQY
j_call: TRBJ2-7; v_call: TRBV6-5; cdr3_aa: ASSPSTYSSYEQY
j_call: TRBJ2-2; v_call: TRBV5-1; cdr3_aa: ASSRTGWGTSANTGELF
j_call: TRBJ1-2; v_call: TRBV7-9; cdr3_aa: ASSYTANYGYT
j_call: TRBJ2-5; v_call: TRBV6-1; cdr3_aa: ASRPAVAQY
j_call: TRBJ1-1; v_call: TRBV28; cdr3_aa: ASRLNAEAF
j_call: TRBJ2-2; v_call: TRBV12-3/TRBV12-4; cdr3_aa: ATGDGGGTGELF
j_call: TRBJ2-3; v_call: TRBV12-3/TRBV12-4; cdr3_aa: ASSLPAGADTQY
j_call: TRBJ2-6; v_call: TRBV24-1; cdr3_aa: ATSLNSGANVLT
j_call: TRBJ2-5; v_call: TRBV3-1; cdr3_aa: ASSPIQLGETQY
j_call: TRBJ2-7; v_call: TRBV7-2; cdr3_aa: ASSLGLDSYEQY
j_call: TRBJ2-1; v_call: TRBV11-2; cdr3_aa: ASSLGGGADEQF
j_call: TRBJ2-7; v_call: TRBV6-2/TRBV6-3; cdr3_aa: ASSYDRDRGHEQY
j_call: TRBJ2-5; v_call: TRBV7-6; cdr3_aa: ASSPAGGQETQY
j_call: TRBJ2-1; v_call: TRBV21-1; cdr3_aa: APVRRYPREQF
j_call: TRBJ2-7; v_call: TRBV29-1; cdr3_aa: SVEIGEGYEQY
j_call: TRBJ2-7; v_call: TRBV7-3; cdr3_aa: ASSYAEQY
j_call: TRBJ2-3; v_call: TRBV6-4; cdr3_aa: ASSSGGGTDTQY
j_call: TRBJ2-1; v_call: TRBV4-2; cdr3_aa: ASSPTAGHGSYNEQF
j_call: TRBJ1-1; v_call: TRBV29-1; cdr3_aa: SVAGLGAEAF
j_call: TRBJ1-1; v_call: TRBV28; cdr3_aa: ASSLSKRGNTEAF
j_call: TRBJ2-1; v_call: TRBV11-3; cdr3_aa: ASSPPGGNEQF
j_call: TRBJ1-6; v_call: TRBV3-1; cdr3_aa: ASSQGRGAGYNSPLH
j_call: TRBJ2-3; v_call: TRBV7-8; cdr3_aa: ASSSGSTDTQY
j_call: TRBJ1-2; v_call: TRBV24-1; cdr3_aa: ATSDSTRSYGYT
j_call: TRBJ2-7; v_call: TRBV29-1; cdr3_aa: SVLSWDEQY
j_call: TRBJ2-3; v_call: TRBV9; cdr3_aa: ASSAGGGRTDTQY
j_call: TRBJ1-1; v_call: TRBV7-6; cdr3_aa: ASSLGQENTEAF
j_call: TRBJ2-2; v_call: TRBV5-1; cdr3_aa: ASTLKREAATNTGELF